The TCR beta chain described here comes from a study of CD8+CD57+ T cells in acquired aplastic anemia. Study-level background: When averaged, DNA from sorted CD4+ and CD8+ cells came to about 2.9 ug.

Individuals selected for sequencing had exhibited CD8+CD57+ cell expansion on flow cytometry. The template for TCR beta VDJ and CDR3 sequence profiling was genomic DNA. TCRdb fed the reads into MiXCR, producing one record per CDR3 protein. The sample lists under 350,000 distinct CDR3 sequences; 45% to 65% were seen once. The TCR originated in a human donor with aplastic anemia. The sequenced sample consisted of sorted CD4+, CD8+, or CD8+CD57+ T cells (not recorded which) from PBMCs.

The CDR3 DNA follows: TGTGCCAGCAGCTTAGTAGGGGAATATGGCTACACCTTC. Its translation: CASSLVGEYGYTF. The chain employs TRBV5-4 and TRBJ1-2, with D tentatively TRBD1 (5 bases). Germline lookup yields CDR1 SGHNT and CDR2 YYREEE (reference sequence). This CDR3 is 13 amino acids long. Trimming stripped 2 bases from V and 5 bases from J, with 10 bases between. The whole variable domain, filled in from reference TRBV5-4 and TRBJ1-2, reads ETGVTQSPTHLIKTRGQQVTLRCSSQSGHNTVSWYQQALGQGPQFIFQYYREEENGRGNFPPRFSGLQFPNYSSELNVNALELDDSALYLCASSLVGEYGYTFGSGTRLTVV.